The clone carrying this T cell receptor (beta chain) has only one observation. This sample was taken from a study of blood T cell repertoires in COVID-19. Study details: Spain, Italy and the United States supplied samples that represented acute and convalescent COVID-19. T cells, B-cell-depleted T cells, or PBMCs provided the cDNA or gDNA that served as material.

Generated by immunoSEQ multiplex PCR, the TCRdb table keeps only in-frame clones and is missing some. The sample lists 200,000 to 250,000 clones, roughly 86% occurring once. The receptor's source is a woman aged 25 to 45 who had recovered from COVID-19. Sequenced material: peripheral blood.

The CDR3 sequence is CASGPQTYEQYF. In DNA, the CDR3 is TGTGCTAGTGGTCCCCAGACCTACGAGCAGTACTTC. This chain uses TRBV12-5 with TRBJ2-7; D not certain. Germline V gene sequence: CDR1 LGHNT, CDR2 FRNRAP. Trimming took off 5 bases at V and 2 bases at J, with 7 bases between the two ends. This CDR3 is 12 amino acids long. Together with reference TRBV12-5 and TRBJ2-7, the CDR3 gives the full variable domain: DARVTQTPRHKVTEMGQEVTMRCQPILGHNTVFWYRQTMMQGLELLAYFRNRAPLDDSGMPKDRFSAEMPDATLATLKIQPSEPRDSAVYFCASGPQTYEQYFGPGTRLTVT.